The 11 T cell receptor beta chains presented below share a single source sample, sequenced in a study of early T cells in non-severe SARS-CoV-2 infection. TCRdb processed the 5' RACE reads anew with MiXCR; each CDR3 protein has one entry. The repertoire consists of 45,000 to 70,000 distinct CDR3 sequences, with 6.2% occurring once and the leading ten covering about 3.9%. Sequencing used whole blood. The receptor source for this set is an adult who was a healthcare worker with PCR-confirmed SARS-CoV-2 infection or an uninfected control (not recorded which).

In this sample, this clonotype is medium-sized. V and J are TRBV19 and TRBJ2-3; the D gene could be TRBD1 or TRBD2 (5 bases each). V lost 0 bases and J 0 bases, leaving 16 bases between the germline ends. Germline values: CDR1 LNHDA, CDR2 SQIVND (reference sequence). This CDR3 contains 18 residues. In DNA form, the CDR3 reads TGTGCCAGTAGTATAGATCTATTAGGGACCCCTAGCACAGATACGCAGTATTTT. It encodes CASSIDLLGTPSTDTQYF.

The CDR3 is CASSLAGPPRTPTGELFF. For the CDR3, the DNA is TGTGCCAGCAGCTTAGCCGGGCCTCCCCGCACGCCCACCGGGGAGCTGTTTTTT. This rearrangement joins TRBV11-2 to TRBJ2-2; D is unresolved. V was clipped by 1 base and J by 4 bases, with 19 bases between them. The germline V gene encodes CDR1 SGHAT and CDR2 FQNNGV. This CDR3 is 18 amino acids long.

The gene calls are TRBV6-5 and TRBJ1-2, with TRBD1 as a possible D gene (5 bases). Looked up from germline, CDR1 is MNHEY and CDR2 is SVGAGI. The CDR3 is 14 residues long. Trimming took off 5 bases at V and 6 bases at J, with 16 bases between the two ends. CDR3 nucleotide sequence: TGTGCCAGCAGTCCTTTACGGGGGAGAGATGGCTACACCTTC. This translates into CASSPLRGRDGYTF.

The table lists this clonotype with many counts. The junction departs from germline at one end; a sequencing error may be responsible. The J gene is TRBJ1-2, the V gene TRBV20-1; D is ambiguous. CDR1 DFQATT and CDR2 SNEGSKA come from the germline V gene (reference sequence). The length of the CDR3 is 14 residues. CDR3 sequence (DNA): TGCAGTGCTCGAGACTCAAGTATACTCGTTGGCTACACCTTC. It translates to CSARDSSILVGYTF.

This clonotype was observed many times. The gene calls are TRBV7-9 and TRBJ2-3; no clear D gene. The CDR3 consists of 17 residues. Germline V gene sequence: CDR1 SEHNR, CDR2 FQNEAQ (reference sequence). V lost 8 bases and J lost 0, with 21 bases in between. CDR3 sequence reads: CASPGLGLAPSTDTQYF. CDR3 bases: TGTGCCAGCCCTGGGTTGGGCCTGGCCCCTAGCACAGATACGCAGTATTTT.

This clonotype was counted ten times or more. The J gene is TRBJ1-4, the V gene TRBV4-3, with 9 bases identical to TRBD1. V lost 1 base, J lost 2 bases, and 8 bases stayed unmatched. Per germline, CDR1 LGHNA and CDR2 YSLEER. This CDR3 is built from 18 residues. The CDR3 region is CASSQGDRVRATNEKLFF. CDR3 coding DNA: TGCGCCAGCAGCCAAGGGGACAGGGTCCGTGCGACTAATGAAAAACTGTTTTTT.

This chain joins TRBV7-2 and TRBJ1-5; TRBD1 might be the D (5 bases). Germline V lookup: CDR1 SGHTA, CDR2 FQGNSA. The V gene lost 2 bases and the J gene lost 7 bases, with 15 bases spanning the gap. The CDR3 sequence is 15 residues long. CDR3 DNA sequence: TGTGCCAGCAGCTTACAGGTCAGCAGGGAACAGCCCCAGCATTTT. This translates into CASSLQVSREQPQHF.

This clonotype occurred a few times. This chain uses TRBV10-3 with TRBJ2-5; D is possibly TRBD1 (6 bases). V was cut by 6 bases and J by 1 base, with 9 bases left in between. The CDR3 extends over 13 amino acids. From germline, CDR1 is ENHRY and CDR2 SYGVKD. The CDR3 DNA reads TGTGCCATCAGAGGACAGAGCCAAGAGACCCAGTACTTC. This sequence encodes CAIRGQSQETQYF.

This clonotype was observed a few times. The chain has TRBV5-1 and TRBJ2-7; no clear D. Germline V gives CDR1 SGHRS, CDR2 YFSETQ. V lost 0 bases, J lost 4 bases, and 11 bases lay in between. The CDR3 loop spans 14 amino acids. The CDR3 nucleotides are TGCGCCAGCAGCTTGGCTCCTCCAGCTTACGAGCAGTACTTC. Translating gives CASSLAPPAYEQYF.

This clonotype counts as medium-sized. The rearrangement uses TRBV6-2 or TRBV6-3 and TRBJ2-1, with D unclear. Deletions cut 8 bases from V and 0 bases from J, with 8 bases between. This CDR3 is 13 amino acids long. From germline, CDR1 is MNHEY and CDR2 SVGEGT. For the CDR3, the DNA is TGTGCCAGCTCCTACAGCTCCTACAATGAGCAGTTCTTC. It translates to CASSYSSYNEQFF.

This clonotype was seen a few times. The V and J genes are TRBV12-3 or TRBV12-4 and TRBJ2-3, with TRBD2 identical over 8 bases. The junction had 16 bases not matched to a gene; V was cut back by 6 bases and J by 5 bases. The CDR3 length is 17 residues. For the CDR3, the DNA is TGTGCCAGCAGCTCCGATTCGGGGGGGGCCCAAGGAGATACGCAGTATTTT. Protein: CASSSDSGGAQGDTQYF.